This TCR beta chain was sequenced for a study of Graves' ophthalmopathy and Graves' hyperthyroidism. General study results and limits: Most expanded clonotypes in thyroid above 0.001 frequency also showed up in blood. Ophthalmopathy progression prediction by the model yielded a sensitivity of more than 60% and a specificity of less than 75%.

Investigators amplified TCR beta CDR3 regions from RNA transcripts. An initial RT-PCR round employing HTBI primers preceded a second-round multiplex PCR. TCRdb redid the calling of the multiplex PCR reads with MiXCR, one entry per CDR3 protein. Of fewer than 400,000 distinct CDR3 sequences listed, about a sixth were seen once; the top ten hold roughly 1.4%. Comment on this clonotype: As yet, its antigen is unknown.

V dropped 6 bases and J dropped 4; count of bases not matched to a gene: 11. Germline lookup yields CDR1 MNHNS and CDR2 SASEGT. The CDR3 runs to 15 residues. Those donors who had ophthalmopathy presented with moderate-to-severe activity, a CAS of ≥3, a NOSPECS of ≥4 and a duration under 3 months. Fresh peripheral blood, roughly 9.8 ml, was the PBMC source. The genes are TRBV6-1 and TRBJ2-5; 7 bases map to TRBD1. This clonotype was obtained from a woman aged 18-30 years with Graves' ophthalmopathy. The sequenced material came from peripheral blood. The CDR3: CASRAWDSSRETQYF. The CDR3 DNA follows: TGTGCCAGCAGAGCCTGGGACAGTTCTCGAGAGACCCAGTACTTC.